These 25 T cell receptor beta chains came from one sample sequenced in a study of regulatory T cells in long-lasting Graves disease. Assembly of TCR beta libraries relied on iRepertoire HTBI primers together with Arm-PCR of CDR3 regions. TCRdb processed the multiplex PCR reads anew with MiXCR; each CDR3 protein has one entry. The sample contains roughly 500,000 distinct CDR3 sequences, about 14% of which appear only once. Time point here: newly diagnosed GD, antithyroid drugs for less than 3 months. There was RNA extracted from PBMCs, and the TCR library was made from it. The same data also contributed to another study, on T cells in Graves' hyperthyroidism and ophthalmopathy.

Sequenced material: peripheral blood mononuclear cells (PBMCs), taken at new diagnosis, from a patient treated with antithyroid drugs. Source of these receptors: a woman in her 50s with Graves disease.

This clonotype was seen a handful of times. A junction end diverges from the germline sequence, so it may reflect a read error. V is TRBV29-1 and J is TRBJ2-7; 10 bases agree with TRBD2. CDR3 length equals 12 residues. Germline CDR1 reads SQVTM; CDR2 reads ANQGSEA. The CDR3 DNA reads as TGCGGCGTAACTAGCGGGATCTACGAGCAGTACTTC. Its translation: CGVTSGIYEQYF.

This clonotype has a handful of counts. A read error may explain this, as a much larger clone is one base away. This rearrangement joins TRBV7-9 to TRBJ2-1; D gene uncertain. This CDR3 contains 15 residues. Germline CDR1 reads SEHNR; CDR2 reads FQNEAQ (reference sequence). CDR3 region: CASSLGARNYNEQSF. CDR3 bases: TGTGCCAGCAGCTTAGGGGCCAGGAACTACAATGAGCAGTCCTTC. Variable domain in full (rest from reference TRBV7-9 and TRBJ2-1): DTGVSQNPRHKITKRGQNVTFRCDPISEHNRLYWYRQTLGQGPEFLTYFQNEAQLEKSRLLSDRFSAERPKGSFSTLEIQRTEQGDSAMYLCASSLGARNYNEQSFGPGTRLTVL.

This clonotype was counted ten times or more. The rearrangement joins TRBV6-5 to TRBJ2-7; 13 nucleotides align to TRBD2. CDR1 is MNHEY and CDR2 is SVGAGI in the germline V gene. V trimming: 0 bases; J trimming: 7 bases; junction bases outside the gene matches: 9. This CDR3 contains 17 residues. CDR3 nucleotide sequence: TGTGCCAGCAGTTACTCTACTAGCGGGAGGGCATCGCGGGAGCAGTACTTC. Translating it yields CASSYSTSGRASREQYF.

This clonotype has at least ten counts. The chain carries TRBV18 and TRBJ2-1; 9 nucleotides match TRBD1. This CDR3 is built from 15 residues. CDR1 KGHSH and CDR2 LQKENI come from the germline V gene. Trimming removed 3 bases from V and 8 bases from J; junction bases left unmatched: 8. CDR3 nucleotide sequence: TGTGCCAGCTCACCGTCCGGGACAGGGTACGATGAGCAGTTCTTC. Its translation: CASSPSGTGYDEQFF. The entire variable domain, with the rest obtained from reference TRBV18 and TRBJ2-1, is as follows: NAGVMQNPRHLVRRRGQEARLRCSPMKGHSHVYWYRQLPEEGLKFMVYLQKENIIDESGMPKERFSAEFPKEGPSILRIQQVVRGDSAAYFCASSPSGTGYDEQFFGPGTRLTVL.

The V call is TRBV5-4, the J call TRBJ2-5, with 8 bases matching TRBD1. J lost 5 bases, V lost 3 bases, and 9 bases had no gene match. The germline V gene encodes CDR1 SGHNT and CDR2 YYREEE (reference sequence). The CDR3 runs 15 residues. The CDR3 loop is CASSSPTGAGETQYF. The DNA of the CDR3 is TGTGCCAGCAGCTCCCCGACAGGGGCCGGCGAGACCCAGTACTTC.

This clonotype was seen ten or more times. This chain links TRBV7-3 with TRBJ2-3; possible D gene TRBD2, 7 bases. CDR3 length equals 12 residues. Germline V gene lookup returns CDR1 SGHTA and CDR2 FQGTGA. V was cut by 6 bases and J by 8 bases, with 12 bases left in between. CDR3 sequence: CASSRRGGTQYF. CDR3 bases: TGTGCCAGCAGTCGTAGGGGGGGTACGCAGTATTTT.

The V and J genes are TRBV3-1 and TRBJ2-5; no clear D. Germline V gene lookup returns CDR1 LGHDT and CDR2 YNNKEL (reference sequence). This CDR3 spans 17 amino acids. Trimming took off 0 bases at V and 0 bases at J, with 14 bases between the two ends. CDR3 residues: CASSQERAYPYQETQYF. The CDR3 coding sequence is TGTGCCAGCAGCCAAGAAAGGGCCTACCCCTACCAAGAGACCCAGTACTTC.

The sample holds many counts of this clonotype. This chain connects TRBV28 to TRBJ2-7; D not resolved. Germline V gives CDR1 MDHEN, CDR2 SYDVKM. V was pared by 3 bases and J by 3 bases, with 9 bases between. The length of the CDR3 is 13 residues. In DNA form, the CDR3 reads TGTGCCAGCAGTTTGGACGGTCGCTACGAGCAGTACTTC. Its protein is CASSLDGRYEQYF.

This clonotype occurred many times. CDR3 in amino acids: CASTGRGRGVNEQFF. The CDR3 DNA reads TGTGCCAGCACTGGAAGAGGTAGGGGGGTCAATGAGCAGTTCTTC. This chain joins TRBV11-2 and TRBJ2-1; D may match TRBD1 or TRBD2 (6 bases each). V was trimmed by 7 bases and J by 6 bases, leaving 19 bases between them. The germline gives CDR1 SGHAT, CDR2 FQNNGV. CDR3 size: 15 residues. Combining the CDR3 with reference TRBV11-2 and TRBJ2-1 gives the whole variable domain EAGVAQSPRYKIIEKRQSVAFWCNPISGHATLYWYQQILGQGPKLLIQFQNNGVVDDSQLPKDRFSAERLKGVDSTLKIQPAKLEDSAVYLCASTGRGRGVNEQFFGPGTRLTVL.

J is TRBJ1-1 and V is TRBV29-1, with D tentatively TRBD1 (5 bases). Germline V CDR1 and CDR2: SQVTM, ANQGSEA. The V end lost 3 bases, the J end lost 0 bases, and 8 bases lay between the germline ends. There are 13 residues in the CDR3. The CDR3 bases are TGCAGCGTTGAGCAGGGATTGAACACTGAAGCTTTCTTT. Translated, it gives CSVEQGLNTEAFF.

This clonotype was seen repeatedly, ten times or more. The rearrangement links TRBV29-1 to TRBJ2-1; D is undetermined. V was shortened by 4 bases and J by 0 bases, with 13 bases between the two germline ends. This CDR3 contains 15 residues. Germline-derived CDR1 and CDR2 are SQVTM and ANQGSEA. The CDR3 is CSVGSDRSSYNEQFF. The CDR3 coding sequence is TGCAGCGTTGGTTCTGACCGCAGCTCCTACAATGAGCAGTTCTTC.

This clonotype has ten or more counts. V usage is TRBV11-1 and J usage is TRBJ2-1; TRBD2 matches at 7 bases. Germline V CDR1 and CDR2: SGHAT, FQDESV (reference sequence). The CDR3 length is 18 residues. J gave up 1 base and V 2 bases, and 11 bases lay outside the gene matches. DNA for the CDR3: TGTGCCAGCAGCTTACGGGTGCGGGGGAGGATGTCCTACAATGAGCAGTTCTTC. Protein product: CASSLRVRGRMSYNEQFF.

As DNA, the CDR3 is TGTGCCAGCAGCTTAAGGCAGGGACTAGCGGGAGCGAACACCGGGGAGCTGTTTTTT. This gives the protein CASSLRQGLAGANTGELFF. The chain recombines TRBV7-9 with TRBJ2-2; 14 positions match TRBD2. Germline CDR1 SEHNR, CDR2 FQNEAQ (reference sequence). V gave up 2 bases and J gave up 0 bases; unmatched junction bases: 5. There are 19 residues in the CDR3.

The sample holds many counts of this clonotype. The V gene is TRBV15, the J gene TRBJ1-1; 9 bases agree with TRBD1. V gave up 4 bases and J gave up 5 bases; unmatched junction bases: 11. There are 16 residues in the CDR3. The germline V gene encodes CDR1 LNHNV and CDR2 YYDKDF (reference sequence). The CDR3 loop reads CATSTAGTGRGTEAFF. CDR3 nucleotides: TGTGCCACCAGCACCGCCGGGACAGGGAGAGGAACTGAAGCTTTCTTT.

CDR3 nucleotides: TGTGCCAGCAGTGTCGTTCGGACAGGTGCAAACGAAGCTTTCTTT. This encodes CASSVVRTGANEAFF. The chain recombines TRBV2 with TRBJ1-1; 7 nucleotides match TRBD1. Germline V gene data show CDR1 as SNHLY and CDR2 as FYNNEI. V gave up 4 bases and J gave up 8 bases; unmatched junction bases: 13. The CDR3 consists of 15 residues.

This clonotype occurred a few times. The genes are TRBV30 and TRBJ1-1; D is unclear. V lost 0 bases to trimming and J lost 2 bases, with 25 bases between them. CDR1 is GTSNPN and CDR2 is SVGIG in the germline V gene (reference sequence). This CDR3 contains 19 residues. The CDR3 region is CAWSVYMPSQSIVNTEAFF. For the CDR3, the DNA is TGTGCCTGGAGTGTGTATATGCCCTCCCAATCGATCGTAAACACTGAAGCTTTCTTT.

This clonotype was counted between two and nine times. The J gene is TRBJ2-3, the V gene TRBV9; D may be TRBD1 (7 bases). V lost 4 bases, J lost 1 base, and 16 bases lay in between. The germline V gene has CDR1 SGDLS and CDR2 YYNGEE. The CDR3 length is 16 residues. CDR3 sequence: CASSNPSRGGTDTQYF. The CDR3 DNA reads as TGTGCCAGCAGCAACCCGTCCAGGGGGGGCACAGATACGCAGTATTTT. Full variable domain (outside the CDR3, taken from reference TRBV9 and TRBJ2-3): DSGVTQTPKHLITATGQRVTLRCSPRSGDLSVYWYQQSLDQGLQFLIQYYNGEERAKGNILERFSAQQFPDLHSELNLSSLELGDSALYFCASSNPSRGGTDTQYFGPGTRLTVL.

On this clonotype: This may come from a read error, since a much larger clone is one base off. J is TRBJ2-7 and V is TRBV6-1, with no clear D. CDR3 length equals 14 residues. Looked up from germline, CDR1 is MNHNS and CDR2 is SASEGT. V was clipped by 1 base and J by 5 bases, with 12 bases between them. The CDR3 sequence is CASSEVGDVNEQYF. The CDR3 region has the DNA TGTGCCAGCAGTGAAGTAGGCGATGTTAACGAGCAGTACTTC.

This clonotype was seen repeatedly, ten times or more. CDR3 bases: TGTGCCAGCCTGGGGTTGGCTAACTATGGCTACACCTTC. Its protein is CASLGLANYGYTF. V and J are TRBV28 and TRBJ1-2; D gene unclear. This CDR3 has 13 residues. V lost 8 bases and J 0 bases, leaving 10 bases between the germline ends. Germline loops: CDR1 MDHEN, CDR2 SYDVKM.

The V gene is TRBV9, the J gene TRBJ2-7; 7 positions agree with TRBD1. The CDR3 has 14 amino acids. Looked up from germline, CDR1 is SGDLS and CDR2 is YYNGEE. With 0 bases clipped from V and 6 bases from J, the junction kept 6 bases outside the gene matches. CDR3 protein: CASSVARQGGEQYF. In DNA, the CDR3 is TGTGCCAGCAGCGTAGCCCGACAGGGCGGCGAGCAGTACTTC.

V is TRBV27 and J is TRBJ1-4; TRBD1 matches at 7 bases. Germline CDR1 MNHEY, CDR2 SMNVEV (reference sequence). J lost 6 bases, V lost 4 bases, and 14 bases had no gene match. CDR3 length: 17 residues. The CDR3 loop reads CASSSIRDSQTDEKLFF. The CDR3 DNA is TGTGCCAGCAGTTCAATCCGGGACAGCCAAACCGATGAAAAACTGTTTTTT. The full variable domain, rest sourced from reference TRBV27 and TRBJ1-4, is EAQVTQNPRYLITVTGKKLTVTCSQNMNHEYMSWYRQDPGLGLRQIYYSMNVEVTDKGDVPEGYKVSRKEKRNFPLILESPSPNQTSLYFCASSSIRDSQTDEKLFFGSGTQLSVL.

This clonotype was seen many times. V gene TRBV12-3 or TRBV12-4 combines with J gene TRBJ2-5; D is perhaps TRBD1 or TRBD2 (7 bases each). The CDR3 has 15 amino acids. V was shortened by 2 bases and J by 5 bases, with 15 bases between the two germline ends. The CDR3 region is CASSLRGGGSETQYF. CDR3 coding DNA: TGTGCCAGCAGTTTACGGGGAGGGGGCAGCGAGACCCAGTACTTC.

J is TRBJ2-7 and V is TRBV6-1; 14 nucleotides align to TRBD2. The CDR3 contains 18 residues. Germline CDR1 and CDR2: MNHNS and SASEGT. The V segment lost 6 bases and the J segment 1 base; nucleotides outside the gene matches: 11. The CDR3 DNA follows: TGTGCCAGCAGCCTCGGACTAGCGGGAGGTATCATGTCCTACGAGCAGTACTTC. This codes for CASSLGLAGGIMSYEQYF.

This clonotype was seen at least ten times. V is TRBV20-1 and J is TRBJ2-5, with TRBD2 matching 7 bases. Germline CDR1 reads DFQATT; CDR2 reads SNEGSKA (reference sequence). This CDR3 comprises 16 residues. V trimming: 5 bases; J trimming: 5 bases; junction bases outside the gene matches: 17. The CDR3 DNA follows: TGCAGTGCTCCCTGGGGGGGTACCGACCTGGGGGAGACCCAGTACTTC. It encodes CSAPWGGTDLGETQYF.

In its sample, this clonotype was seen a few times. The J gene is TRBJ2-4, the V gene TRBV5-1, with 14 bases lining up with TRBD2. Germline CDR1 SGHRS, CDR2 YFSETQ. This CDR3 is 17 amino acids long. The junction had 12 bases not matched to a gene; V was cut back by 4 bases and J by 9 bases. The CDR3 loop reads CASSRTSGRFGVGIQYF. Here the CDR3 DNA reads TGCGCCAGCAGCAGGACTAGCGGGAGGTTTGGCGTGGGCATTCAGTACTTC.